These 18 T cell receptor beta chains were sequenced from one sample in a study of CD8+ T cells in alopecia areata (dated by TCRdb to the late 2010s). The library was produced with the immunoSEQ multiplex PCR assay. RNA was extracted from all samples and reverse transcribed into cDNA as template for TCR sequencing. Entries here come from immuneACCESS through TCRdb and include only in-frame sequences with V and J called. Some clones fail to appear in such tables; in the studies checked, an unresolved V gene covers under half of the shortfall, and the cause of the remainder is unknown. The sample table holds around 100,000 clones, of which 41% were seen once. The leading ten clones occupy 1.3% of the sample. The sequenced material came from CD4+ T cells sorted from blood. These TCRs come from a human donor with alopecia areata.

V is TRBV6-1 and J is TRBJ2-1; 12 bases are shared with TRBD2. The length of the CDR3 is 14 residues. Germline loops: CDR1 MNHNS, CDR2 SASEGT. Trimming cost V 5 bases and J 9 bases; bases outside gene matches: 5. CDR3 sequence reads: CASSPTSGSGEQFF. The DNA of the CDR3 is TGTGCCAGCAGTCCGACTAGCGGGAGCGGTGAGCAGTTCTTC.

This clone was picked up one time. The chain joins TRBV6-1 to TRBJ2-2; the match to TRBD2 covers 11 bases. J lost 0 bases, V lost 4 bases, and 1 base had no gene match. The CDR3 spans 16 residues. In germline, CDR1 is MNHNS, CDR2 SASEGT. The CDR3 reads CASSGTSGSNTGELFF. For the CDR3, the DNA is TGTGCCAGCAGTGGGACTAGCGGGTCGAACACCGGGGAGCTGTTTTTT.

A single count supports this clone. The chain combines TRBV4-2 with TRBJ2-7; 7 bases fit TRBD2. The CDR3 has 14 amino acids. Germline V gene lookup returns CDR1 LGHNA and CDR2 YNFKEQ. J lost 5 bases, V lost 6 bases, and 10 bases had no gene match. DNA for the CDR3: TGTGCCAGCAGAGCAGCTAGCGGCATTCACGAGCAGTACTTC. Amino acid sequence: CASRAASGIHEQYF.

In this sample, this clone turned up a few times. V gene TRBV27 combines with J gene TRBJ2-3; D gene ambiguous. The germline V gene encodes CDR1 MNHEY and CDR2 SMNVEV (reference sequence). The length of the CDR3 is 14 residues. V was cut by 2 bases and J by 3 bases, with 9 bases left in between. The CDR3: CASSLRDVTDTQYF. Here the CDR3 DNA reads TGTGCCAGCAGTTTAAGAGATGTGACAGATACGCAGTATTTT.

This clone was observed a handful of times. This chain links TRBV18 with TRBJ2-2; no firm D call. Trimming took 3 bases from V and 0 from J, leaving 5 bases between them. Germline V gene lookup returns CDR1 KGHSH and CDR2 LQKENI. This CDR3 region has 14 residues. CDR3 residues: CASSPTANTGELFF. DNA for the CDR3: TGTGCCAGCTCACCCACCGCGAACACCGGGGAGCTGTTTTTT.

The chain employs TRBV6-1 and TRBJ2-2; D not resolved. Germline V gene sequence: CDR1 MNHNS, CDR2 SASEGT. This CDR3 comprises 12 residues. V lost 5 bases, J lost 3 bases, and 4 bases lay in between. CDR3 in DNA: TGTGCCAGCAGTCTCGACACCGGGGAGCTGTTTTTT. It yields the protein CASSLDTGELFF.

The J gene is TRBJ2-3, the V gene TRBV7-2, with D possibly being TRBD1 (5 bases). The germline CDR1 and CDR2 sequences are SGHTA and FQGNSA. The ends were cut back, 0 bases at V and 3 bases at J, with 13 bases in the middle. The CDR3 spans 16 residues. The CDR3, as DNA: TGTGCCAGCAGCTTAGCAGGGGCCGGAACGACAGATACGCAGTATTTT. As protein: CASSLAGAGTTDTQYF.

In nucleotides, the CDR3 is TGCGCCAGCAGCCATTCTCTTGCAGGGGGCAGAAGGTATAGCTACACCTTC. Translating gives CASSHSLAGGRRYSYTF. The chain has TRBV4-1 and TRBJ1-2; TRBD1 agrees at 8 bases. Germline V gene data show CDR1 as MGHRA and CDR2 as YSYEKL. Losses at the gene ends were 3 bases for V and 9 bases for J; bases not matched to a gene: 18. The CDR3 covers 17 residues.

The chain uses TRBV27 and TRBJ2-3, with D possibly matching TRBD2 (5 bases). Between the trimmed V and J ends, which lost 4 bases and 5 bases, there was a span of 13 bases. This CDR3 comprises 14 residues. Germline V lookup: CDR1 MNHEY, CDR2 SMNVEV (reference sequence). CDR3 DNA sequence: TGTGCCAGCAGTTCGTTTGTCCGGGGAGATACGCAGTATTTT. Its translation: CASSSFVRGDTQYF.

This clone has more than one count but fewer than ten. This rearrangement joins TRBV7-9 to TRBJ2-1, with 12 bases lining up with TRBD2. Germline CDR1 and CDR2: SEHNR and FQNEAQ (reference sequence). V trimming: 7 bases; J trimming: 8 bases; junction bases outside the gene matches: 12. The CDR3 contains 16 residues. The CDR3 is CASNYTLAGGHHEQFF. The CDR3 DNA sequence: TGTGCCAGCAACTATACCCTAGCGGGAGGGCATCATGAGCAGTTCTTC.

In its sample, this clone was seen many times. This chain's CDR3 is CASSLTPPGTRERNEQFF. CDR3 coding DNA: TGCGCCAGCAGCCTCACCCCACCCGGGACTAGGGAGCGCAATGAGCAGTTCTTC. The chain employs TRBV5-1 and TRBJ2-1; 8 bases align to TRBD2. This CDR3 has 18 amino acids. The V segment lost 4 bases and the J segment 6 bases; nucleotides outside the gene matches: 18. Germline V gene data show CDR1 as SGHRS and CDR2 as YFSETQ.

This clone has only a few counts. The CDR3 is CAWSAAGDQPQHF. The CDR3 region has the DNA TGTGCCTGGAGTGCGGCGGGAGATCAGCCCCAGCATTTT. The chain combines TRBV30 with TRBJ1-5; D unclear. Germline values: CDR1 GTSNPN, CDR2 SVGIG (reference sequence). Trimming pared 1 base from V and 5 bases from J, leaving 9 bases between. The CDR3 consists of 13 residues.

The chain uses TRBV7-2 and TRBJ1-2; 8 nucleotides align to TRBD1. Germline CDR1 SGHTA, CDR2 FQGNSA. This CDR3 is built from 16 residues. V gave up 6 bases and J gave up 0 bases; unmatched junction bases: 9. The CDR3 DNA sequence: TGTGCCAGCAGATTTCCCGGGACAGGAGCTAACTATGGCTACACCTTC. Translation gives CASRFPGTGANYGYTF.

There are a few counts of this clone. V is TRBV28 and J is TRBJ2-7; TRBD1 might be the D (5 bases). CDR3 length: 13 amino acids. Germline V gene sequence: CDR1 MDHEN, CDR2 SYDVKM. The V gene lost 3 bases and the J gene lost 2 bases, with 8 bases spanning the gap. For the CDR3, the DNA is TGTGCCAGCAGTTTGACAGTCCCCTACGAGCAGTACTTC. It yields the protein CASSLTVPYEQYF.

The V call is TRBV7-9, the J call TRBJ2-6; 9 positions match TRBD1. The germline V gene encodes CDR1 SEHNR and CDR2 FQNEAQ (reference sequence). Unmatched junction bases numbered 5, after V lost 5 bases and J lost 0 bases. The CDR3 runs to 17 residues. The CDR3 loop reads CASSPGQGLSGANVLTF. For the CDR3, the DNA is TGTGCCAGCAGCCCGGGACAGGGTCTCTCTGGGGCCAACGTCCTGACTTTC.

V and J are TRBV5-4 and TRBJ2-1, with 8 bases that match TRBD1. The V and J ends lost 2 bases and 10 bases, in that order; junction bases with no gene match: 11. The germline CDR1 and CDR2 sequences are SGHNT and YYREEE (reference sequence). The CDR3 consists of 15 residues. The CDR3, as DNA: TGTGCCAGCAGCTTAGTCAAGGACAGGGCGAGGGAGCAGTTCTTC. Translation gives CASSLVKDRAREQFF.

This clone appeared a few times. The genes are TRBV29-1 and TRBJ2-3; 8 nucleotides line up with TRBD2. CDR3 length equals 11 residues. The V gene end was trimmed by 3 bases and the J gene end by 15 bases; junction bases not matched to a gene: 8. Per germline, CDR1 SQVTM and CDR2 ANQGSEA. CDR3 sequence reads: CSVETGGHVYF. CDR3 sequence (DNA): TGCAGCGTTGAGACGGGGGGGCATGTATATTTT.

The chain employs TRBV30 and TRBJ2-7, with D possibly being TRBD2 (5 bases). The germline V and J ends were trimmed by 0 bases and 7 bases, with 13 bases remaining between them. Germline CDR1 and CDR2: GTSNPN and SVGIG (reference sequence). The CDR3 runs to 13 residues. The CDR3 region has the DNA TGTGCCTGGAGTGTAAGCCTAGCTGGGGAGCAGTACTTC. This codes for CAWSVSLAGEQYF. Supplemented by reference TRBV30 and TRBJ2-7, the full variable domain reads SQTIHQWPATLVQPVGSPLSLECTVEGTSNPNLYWYRQAAGRGLQLLFYSVGIGQISSEVPQNLSASRPQDRQFILSSKKLLLSDSGFYLCAWSVSLAGEQYFGPGTRLTVT.